A single sample gave rise to the 27 T cell receptor beta chains below, sequenced in a study of long-term antiretroviral therapy in people with HIV (dated by TCRdb to between 2021 and 2023). Sequencing of the TRB variable region was done with the immunoSEQ hsTCRB v3.0 assay at survey level resolution. TCRdb's version of the immuneACCESS table is confined to in-frame rearrangements and falls short of the full clone set. An unresolved V gene accounts for under half of the shortfall where checked; the remainder is of unknown origin. For this sample there are tens of thousands of clones; around 83% appear just once. The ten largest clones represent approximately 5% of the sample. The source was unsorted PBMCs, collected about 2.7 years before starting antiretroviral therapy. These receptors were taken from a woman aged 25 to 39 with HIV.

This chain joins TRBV2 and TRBJ1-2; D gene unclear. The CDR3 contains 12 residues. V was clipped by 3 bases and J by 8 bases, with 10 bases between them. Germline V lookup: CDR1 SNHLY, CDR2 FYNNEI. The CDR3 coding sequence is TGTGCCAGCAGTGACGGTCCGAGCGGCTACACCTTC. It is translated as CASSDGPSGYTF.

The chain employs TRBV10-3 and TRBJ1-2; D is perhaps TRBD1 (5 bases). The length of the CDR3 is 13 residues. V was trimmed by 7 bases and J by 4 bases, leaving 13 bases between them. Germline assignment: CDR1 ENHRY and CDR2 SYGVKD. CDR3 DNA: TGTGCCATCACCCCAGGGACCAGCTATGGCTACACCTTC. Amino acids: CAITPGTSYGYTF.

V usage is TRBV6-1 and J usage is TRBJ1-1; D is uncertain. The CDR3 has 14 amino acids. The germline V gene has CDR1 MNHNS and CDR2 SASEGT. V lost 5 bases, J lost 0 bases, and 10 bases lay in between. CDR3 DNA: TGTGCCAGCAGTTTTTTTAGACTGAACACTGAAGCTTTCTTT. As protein: CASSFFRLNTEAFF.

This sequence joins TRBV27 and TRBJ1-1; possible D gene TRBD1, 6 bases. This CDR3 has 13 residues. Deletions cut 2 bases from V and 10 bases from J, with 14 bases between. Germline lookup yields CDR1 MNHEY and CDR2 SMNVEV (reference sequence). The CDR3 protein is CASSLELGHRAFF. In DNA form, the CDR3 reads TGTGCCAGCAGTTTAGAGCTGGGACACAGAGCTTTCTTT.

The chain recombines TRBV29-1 with TRBJ2-1; D is unclear. The V gene's germline CDR1 is SQVTM and CDR2 ANQGSEA. This CDR3 is built from 11 residues. V lost 7 bases, J lost 7 bases, and 11 bases lay in between. In DNA form, the CDR3 reads TGCAGCGCCGGGCAGAGGAATGAGCAGTTCTTC. Amino acids: CSAGQRNEQFF.

CDR3 bases: TGTGCCAGCAGCCATGGGGGGACGGGGGCTGCGTCTGAAGCTTTCTTT. Translated, it gives CASSHGGTGAASEAFF. V usage is TRBV11-2 and J usage is TRBJ1-1, with D perhaps matching TRBD1 (6 bases). The V gene's germline CDR1 is SGHAT and CDR2 FQNNGV. The CDR3 is 16 residues long. V was pared by 5 bases and J by 6 bases, with 22 bases between.

The chain links TRBV15 to TRBJ1-4; D is uncertain. Per the germline V gene, CDR1 is LNHNV and CDR2 is YYDKDF (reference sequence). V was trimmed by 0 bases and J by 2 bases, leaving 10 bases between them. The CDR3 covers 16 residues. The CDR3 DNA reads TGTGCCACCAGCAGAGATGTGAGGGCGACTAATGAAAAACTGTTTTTT. It encodes CATSRDVRATNEKLFF.

As DNA, the CDR3 is TGCGCCAGCAGCCAAGGACGGGGACTAGCCAAAAACATTCAGTACTTC. Protein product: CASSQGRGLAKNIQYF. This chain links TRBV4-1 with TRBJ2-4; the D gene is possibly TRBD2 (6 bases). CDR3 length: 16 residues. V was clipped by 1 base and J by 0 bases, with 10 bases between them. Germline V gene data show CDR1 as MGHRA and CDR2 as YSYEKL.

The rearrangement uses TRBV4-2 and TRBJ1-1; D not resolved. Deletions cut 1 base from V and 12 bases from J, with 9 bases between. CDR1 is LGHNA and CDR2 is YNFKEQ in the germline V gene. The CDR3 loop spans 11 amino acids. CDR3 sequence: CASSQGISTFF. DNA for the CDR3: TGTGCCAGCAGCCAAGGTATATCAACTTTCTTT.

The chain combines TRBV4-1 with TRBJ2-3; maybe TRBD1 (5 bases). This CDR3 has 12 amino acids. Per the germline V gene, CDR1 is MGHRA and CDR2 is YSYEKL. V lost 4 bases to trimming and J lost 5 bases, with 7 bases between them. CDR3 nucleotides: TGCGCCAGCAGCCTCAGGGAAGATACGCAGTATTTT. As protein: CASSLREDTQYF.

V and J are TRBV10-1 and TRBJ2-1; 7 nucleotides match TRBD1. This CDR3 region has 16 residues. V shed 4 bases, J shed 4 bases, and the junction held 10 bases outside the gene matches. The germline V gene encodes CDR1 WNHNN and CDR2 SYGVQD (reference sequence). The CDR3 DNA sequence: TGCGCCAGCAGTGGGAACAGGGGTCCTCCATACAATGAGCAGTTCTTC. Its translation is CASSGNRGPPYNEQFF.

The chain employs TRBV19 and TRBJ1-1; the D is unclear. The CDR3 spans 11 residues. V lost 3 bases to trimming and J lost 8 bases, with 7 bases between them. From germline, CDR1 is LNHDA and CDR2 SQIVND (reference sequence). CDR3: CASSIAGEAFF. The DNA of the CDR3 is TGTGCCAGTAGTATTGCAGGAGAAGCTTTCTTT. Using reference TRBV19 and TRBJ1-1 for the parts outside the CDR3, the full variable domain is DGGITQSPKYLFRKEGQNVTLSCEQNLNHDAMYWYRQDPGQGLRLIYYSQIVNDFQKGDIAEGYSVSREKKESFPLTVTSAQKNPTAFYLCASSIAGEAFFGQGTRLTVV.

The chain carries TRBV7-2 and TRBJ1-1; a weak D match, TRBD1 (6 bases). The CDR3 consists of 15 residues. The V gene's germline CDR1 is SGHTA and CDR2 FQGNSA. The V end was cut by 5 bases, the J end by 4 bases, with 17 bases between. The CDR3 is CASSRGGGLGTEAFF. The CDR3 DNA is TGTGCCAGCAGCCGAGGGGGGGGGCTGGGCACTGAAGCTTTCTTT. The variable domain in full, completed from reference TRBV7-2 and TRBJ1-1, reads GAGVSQSPSNKVTEKGKDVELRCDPISGHTALYWYRQSLGQGLEFLIYFQGNSAPDKSGLPSDRFSAERTGGSVSTLTIQRTQQEDSAVYLCASSRGGGLGTEAFFGQGTRLTVV.

CDR3: CASSLGQGPSFEQYV. CDR3 DNA: TGTGCCAGCAGTCTGGGACAGGGGCCTTCCTTCGAGCAGTACGTC. This rearrangement joins TRBV7-2 to TRBJ2-7; 10 positions match TRBD1. The CDR3 runs to 15 residues. The germline V gene encodes CDR1 SGHTA and CDR2 FQGNSA.

This chain links TRBV5-1 with TRBJ1-1; D might be TRBD1 (6 bases). This CDR3 is 15 amino acids long. The V and J ends lost 6 bases and 3 bases respectively, with 18 bases between them. CDR1 is SGHRS and CDR2 is YFSETQ in the germline V gene. CDR3 sequence reads: CASTQNPGADTEAFF. In nucleotides, the CDR3 is TGCGCCAGCACCCAGAACCCAGGGGCGGACACTGAAGCTTTCTTT.

The CDR3 sequence: CATSRRGGNEQFF. In DNA, the CDR3 is TGTGCCACCAGCAGAAGAGGAGGGAATGAGCAGTTCTTC. The chain recombines TRBV15 with TRBJ2-1, with D possibly TRBD2 on 6 matching bases. The CDR3 length is 13 residues. V lost 2 bases and J 7 bases, leaving 9 bases between the germline ends. Germline values: CDR1 LNHNV, CDR2 YYDKDF (reference sequence).

The rearrangement joins TRBV5-1 to TRBJ2-3; 8 bases agree with TRBD2. Germline V gene lookup returns CDR1 SGHRS and CDR2 YFSETQ. The CDR3 is 14 amino acids. V was clipped by 2 bases and J by 6 bases; unmatched bases: 5. The CDR3 loop reads CASSLGPGGDTQYF. CDR3 sequence (DNA): TGCGCCAGCAGCTTAGGACCGGGAGGGGATACGCAGTATTTT.

The genes are TRBV2 and TRBJ2-5; no clear D. This CDR3 comprises 13 residues. Per the germline V gene, CDR1 is SNHLY and CDR2 is FYNNEI. The germline V and J ends were trimmed by 7 bases and 3 bases, with 12 bases remaining between them. The CDR3 here is CASKMTNEETQYF. The CDR3 region has the DNA TGTGCCAGCAAAATGACGAACGAAGAGACCCAGTACTTC.

V usage is TRBV4-2 and J usage is TRBJ2-3; D is unresolved. CDR3 size: 15 residues. Germline V gene sequence: CDR1 LGHNA, CDR2 YNFKEQ. The V and J ends lost 0 bases and 8 bases respectively, with 15 bases between them. CDR3: CASSQERKTTSTQYF. In DNA form, the CDR3 reads TGTGCCAGCAGCCAAGAGAGGAAAACTACAAGTACGCAGTATTTT.

The chain links TRBV5-4 to TRBJ2-6, with no clear D. Trimming took 6 bases from V and 0 from J, leaving 10 bases between them. The germline gives CDR1 SGHNT, CDR2 YYREEE (reference sequence). The CDR3 length is 15 residues. The CDR3 is CASNEISSGANVLTF. In DNA form, the CDR3 reads TGTGCCAGCAACGAGATTAGCTCTGGGGCCAACGTCCTGACTTTC.

The rearrangement uses TRBV7-6 and TRBJ2-5; TRBD2 agrees at 9 bases. Germline V gene sequence: CDR1 SGHVS, CDR2 FNYEAQ. V was clipped by 5 bases and J by 2 bases; unmatched bases: 6. This CDR3 has 15 residues. The CDR3 loop reads CASSPSGGPQETQYF. The CDR3 nucleotides read TGTGCCAGCAGCCCGAGCGGGGGGCCTCAAGAGACCCAGTACTTC.

The chain has TRBV19 and TRBJ2-3, with D unresolved. CDR1 LNHDA and CDR2 SQIVND come from the germline V gene (reference sequence). This CDR3 contains 13 residues. Trimming pared 4 bases from V and 6 bases from J, leaving 11 bases between. The CDR3 DNA follows: TGTGCCAGTAGTAATCGAGGCGAGGATACGCAGTATTTT. Amino acids: CASSNRGEDTQYF.

The chain joins TRBV29-1 to TRBJ2-3; 9 positions match TRBD1. Germline lookup yields CDR1 SQVTM and CDR2 ANQGSEA. The CDR3 length is 12 residues. Trimming cost V 6 bases and J 6 bases; bases outside gene matches: 4. This CDR3 reads CSVGQGGDTQYF. The DNA of the CDR3 is TGCAGCGTGGGACAGGGTGGGGATACGCAGTATTTT.

The CDR3 region has the DNA TGTGCCAGCAGTTACCGCCCCAGGGCCTCCTACGAGCAGTACTTC. It specifies CASSYRPRASYEQYF. The gene calls are TRBV6-5 and TRBJ2-7; D perhaps matches TRBD1 (5 bases). This CDR3 region has 15 residues. CDR1 is MNHEY, CDR2 SVGAGI, per germline. Trimming removed 2 bases from V and 0 bases from J, with 11 bases in between.

V usage is TRBV30 and J usage is TRBJ1-1; D is ambiguous. Trimming left V 1 base short and J 11 bases short, with 11 bases between. Per the germline V gene, CDR1 is GTSNPN and CDR2 is SVGIG (reference sequence). CDR3 size: 11 residues. The CDR3 DNA follows: TGTGCCTGGAGTGCGCAGGCGTCGGCTTTCTTT. It codes for CAWSAQASAFF.

This clone was picked up one time. J is TRBJ1-6 and V is TRBV5-1, with 7 bases matching TRBD1. The J segment lost 6 bases and the V segment lost 2 bases, leaving 8 bases of the junction unmatched. The germline CDR1 and CDR2 sequences are SGHRS and YFSETQ. The CDR3 totals 16 residues. CDR3 amino acids: CASSFTSGQSNSPLHF. The CDR3, as DNA: TGCGCCAGCAGCTTTACATCGGGACAGAGTAATTCACCCCTCCACTTT.

J is TRBJ2-6 and V is TRBV19; no reliable D call. There are 16 residues in the CDR3. Per germline, CDR1 LNHDA and CDR2 SQIVND (reference sequence). Deletions cut 3 bases from V and 3 bases from J, with 12 bases between. The CDR3 reads CASSIPQRSGANVLTF. CDR3 DNA: TGTGCCAGTAGTATCCCCCAGAGGAGTGGGGCCAACGTCCTGACTTTC.